The TCR beta chain described here comes from a study of low-dose radiotherapy and immunotherapy resistance in tumors. Study-level information: On a schedule of every two weeks, intravenous cyclophosphamide at a dose of 200 mg/m2 was delivered one day before each radiation and immunotherapy administration. Oral aspirin at 300 mg was taken daily by patients for four cycles, beginning on cycle 1 day 1.

The CDR3 runs 15 residues. Germline V gene data show CDR1 as SGHVS and CDR2 as FQNEAQ. V dropped 0 bases and J dropped 6; count of bases not matched to a gene: 6. With TRAV- and TRBV-specific primers, first-strand cDNA was made, covering the alpha and beta chains. The authors amplified TCRs for 15 to 25 PCR cycles with a constant-region primer and a V-primer adapter. TCRdb re-called the reads with MiXCR, one entry per CDR3 protein. The sample yields about 64,000 distinct CDR3 sequences, 26% seen once. Time point noted: before trial treatment. Low-dose radiotherapy, low-dose cyclophosphamide, aspirin, ipilimumab and nivolumab were all given to the donors. Eligibility criteria specified advanced solid malignancies devoid of tumor-infiltrating lymphocytes.

The sample consisted of PBMCs, taken before treatment. V and J are TRBV7-8 and TRBJ2-7, with TRBD1 identical over 9 bases. The clonotype was recovered from a male donor with rectosigmoid adenocarcinoma. The CDR3 coding sequence is TGTGCCAGCAGCTTAGCCGGGACAGGGAATTCCGAGCAGTACTTC. It is translated as CASSLAGTGNSEQYF.